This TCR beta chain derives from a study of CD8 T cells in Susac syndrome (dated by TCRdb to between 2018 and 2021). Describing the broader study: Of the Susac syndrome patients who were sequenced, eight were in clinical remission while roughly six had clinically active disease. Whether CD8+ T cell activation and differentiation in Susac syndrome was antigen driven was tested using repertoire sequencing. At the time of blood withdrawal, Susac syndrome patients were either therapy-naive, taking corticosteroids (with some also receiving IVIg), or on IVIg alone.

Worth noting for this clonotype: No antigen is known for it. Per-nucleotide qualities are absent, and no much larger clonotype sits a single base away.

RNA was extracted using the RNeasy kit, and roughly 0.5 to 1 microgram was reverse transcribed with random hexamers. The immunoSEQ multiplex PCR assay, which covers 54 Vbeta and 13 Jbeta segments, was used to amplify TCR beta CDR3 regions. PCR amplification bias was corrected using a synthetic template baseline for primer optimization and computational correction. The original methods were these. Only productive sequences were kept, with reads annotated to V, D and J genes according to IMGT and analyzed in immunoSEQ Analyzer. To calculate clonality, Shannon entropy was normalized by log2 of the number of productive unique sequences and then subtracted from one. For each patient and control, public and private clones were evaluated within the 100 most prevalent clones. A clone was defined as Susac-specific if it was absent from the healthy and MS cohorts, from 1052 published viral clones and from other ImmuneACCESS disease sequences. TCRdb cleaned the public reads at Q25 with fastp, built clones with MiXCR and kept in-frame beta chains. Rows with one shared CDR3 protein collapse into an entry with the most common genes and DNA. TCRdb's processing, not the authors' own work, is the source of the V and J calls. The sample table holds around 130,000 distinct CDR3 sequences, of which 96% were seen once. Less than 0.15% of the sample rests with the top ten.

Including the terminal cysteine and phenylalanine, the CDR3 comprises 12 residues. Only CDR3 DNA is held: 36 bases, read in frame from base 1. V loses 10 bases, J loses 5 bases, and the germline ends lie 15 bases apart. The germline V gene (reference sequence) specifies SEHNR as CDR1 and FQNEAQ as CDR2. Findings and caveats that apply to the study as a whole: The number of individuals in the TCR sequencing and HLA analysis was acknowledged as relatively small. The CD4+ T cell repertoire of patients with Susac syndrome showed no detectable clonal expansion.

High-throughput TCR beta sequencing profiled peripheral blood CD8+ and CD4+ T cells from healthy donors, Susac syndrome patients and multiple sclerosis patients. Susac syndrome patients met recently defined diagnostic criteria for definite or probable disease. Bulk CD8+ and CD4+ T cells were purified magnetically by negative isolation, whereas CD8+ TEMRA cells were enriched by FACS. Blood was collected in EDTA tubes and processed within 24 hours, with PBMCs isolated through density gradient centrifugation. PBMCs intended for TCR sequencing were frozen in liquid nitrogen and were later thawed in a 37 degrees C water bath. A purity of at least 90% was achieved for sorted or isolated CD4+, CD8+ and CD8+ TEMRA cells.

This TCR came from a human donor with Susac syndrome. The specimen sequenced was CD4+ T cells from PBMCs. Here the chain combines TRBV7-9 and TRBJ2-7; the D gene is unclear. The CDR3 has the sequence CATGVLTHEQYF. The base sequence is TGTGCCACTGGGGTCCTAACCCACGAGCAGTACTTC.